Listed below are T cell receptor beta chains from one sample, sequenced in a study of cytomegalovirus exposure and HLA in healthy donors. The assay was immunoSEQ multiplex PCR, and TCRdb's table has in-frame clones only and misses some. Of more than 85,000 clones detected, roughly 78% appear once; the ten largest clones hold roughly 1.2%. Sequenced: PBMCs. Receptors were obtained from a woman aged 30 to 39 in good health and CMV-seronegative. CDR3s include the opening cysteine and the closing phenylalanine or tryptophan. Fields, in order: V gene, CDR3 protein.

TRBV11-3 | CASSRGIQGEQFF
TRBV11-2 | CASSLWTGTYEQYF
TRBV10-3 | CAISEGQTSGNTIYF
TRBV10-2 | CASSEPRSDNQPQHF
TRBV4-3 | CASSQVPDTNTGELFF
TRBV5-1 | CASSLARSYEQYF
TRBV6-1 | CAIKTGFSYEQYF
TRBV29-1 | CSVDGTGADEQYF
TRBV5-6 | CASSFAGLMYEQYF
TRBV7-9 | CASSRRAALMHSGANVLTF
TRBV6-6 | CASSSGGSGNTIYF
TRBV27 | CASSDRNNQPQHF
TRBV4-1 | CASSPAGRPEAFF
TRBV2 | CASFSLGTGGNTGELFF
TRBV28 | CASSSLAGGYYTDTQYF
TRBV6-5 | CASIAQLNEKLFF
TRBV6-5 | CASRLENRANTEAFF
TRBV7-6 | CASSPEDLDTQYF
TRBV6-1 | CASSGPKPPYEQYF
TRBV28 | CASTRGGMNTEAFF
TRBV6-5 | CASSTVSPNRGPQYF
TRBV4-1 | CASSQVTGNNEKLFF
TRBV9 | CASSVGRTLQETQYF
TRBV4-3 | CASSQLTGTGGQLFF
TRBV4-2 | CASSQNGGGVGRSYEQYF
TRBV18 | CASSQTGVSNQPQHF
TRBV7-2 | CASSLVPTRSGANVLTF
TRBV5-1 | CASSLAGTGQETQYF
TRBV28 | CASSATGQGLEKLFF
TRBV6-5 | CASSYSRTYNEQFF
TRBV19 | CASRKDRGGNQPQHF
TRBV5-1 | CASSLHTGVATEAFF
TRBV2 | CASSPLAINTGELFF
TRBV18 | CASSSPRTGTDTQYF
TRBV1 | CTSSPEARQYSNQPQHF
TRBV4-3 | CASSQAAGVGYEQYF
TRBV7-2 | CASSVSYGYTF
TRBV7-8 | CASSSLGGSNGYTF
TRBV11-2 | CASSLVGGQGFYEQYF
TRBV7-2 | CASSLSGNTEAFF
TRBV7-9 | CASSLVGQGRSTDTQYF
TRBV27 | CASSPGSNQPQHF